Each of the 21 T cell receptor beta chains below was sequenced from the same sample in a study of T cell changes during pregnancy in multiple sclerosis. TCRdb keeps only in-frame clones here, not all; method: immunoSEQ multiplex PCR. The repertoire consists of some 43,000 clones, with approximately 94% occurring once and the leading ten covering 7.5% to 9.5%. The specimen was CD8+ T cells from peripheral blood mononuclear cells, collected in the third trimester of pregnancy. These TCRs come from a female donor with multiple sclerosis, enrolled in a pregnancy study.

This chain joins TRBV7-8 and TRBJ1-2; 8 nucleotides agree with TRBD1. The CDR3 spans 15 residues. CDR1 SGHVS and CDR2 FQNEAQ come from the germline V gene. Trimming at V came to 4 bases and at J to 4 bases, leaving 8 bases not matched to a gene. CDR3 in amino acids: CASSSDRGSRYGYTF. Here the CDR3 DNA reads TGTGCCAGCAGCTCAGACAGGGGTTCCCGCTATGGCTACACCTTC.

This chain joins TRBV2 and TRBJ2-7, with 12 bases identical to TRBD2. V shed 7 bases, J shed 1 base, and the junction held 8 bases outside the gene matches. Per the germline V gene, CDR1 is SNHLY and CDR2 is FYNNEI. CDR3 length: 16 residues. CDR3 nucleotide sequence: TGTGCCAGCATTATAAGGACTAGCGGGGATTCCTACGAGCAGTACTTC. This gives the protein CASIIRTSGDSYEQYF. Full variable domain (remainder filled in from reference TRBV2 and TRBJ2-7): EPEVTQTPSHQVTQMGQEVILRCVPISNHLYFYWYRQILGQKVEFLVSFYNNEISEKSEIFDDQFSVERPDGSNFTLKIRSTKLEDSAMYFCASIIRTSGDSYEQYFGPGTRLTVT.

This chain connects TRBV7-9 to TRBJ1-2; the D is unclear. V was shortened by 3 bases and J by 3 bases, with 8 bases between the two germline ends. This CDR3 spans 13 amino acids. Per germline, CDR1 SEHNR and CDR2 FQNEAQ (reference sequence). The DNA for the CDR3 is TGTGCCAGCAGCTTCCCCTCCCACTATGGCTACACCTTC. This sequence encodes CASSFPSHYGYTF.

V gene TRBV14 combines with J gene TRBJ2-7; D may be TRBD1 (6 bases). In germline, CDR1 is SGHDN, CDR2 FVKESK. The CDR3 is made up of 15 amino acids. V was trimmed by 0 bases and J by 2 bases, leaving 11 bases between them. The CDR3 region is CASSQDYHRAYEQYF. The CDR3 nucleotides are TGTGCCAGCAGCCAAGATTACCACAGGGCCTACGAGCAGTACTTC.

This clone was observed once. The CDR3 DNA reads TGTGCCAGCAGCCCTTCCGGGACAATAACTGGGGAGCAGTACTTC. It translates to CASSPSGTITGEQYF. This chain joins TRBV7-8 and TRBJ2-7, with D perhaps matching TRBD1 (6 bases). Per the germline V gene, CDR1 is SGHVS and CDR2 is FQNEAQ. CDR3 length: 15 amino acids. The V gene lost 5 bases and the J gene lost 7 bases, with 21 bases spanning the gap.

The chain joins TRBV7-8 to TRBJ2-3, with 7 bases lining up with TRBD2. The CDR3 is 15 residues long. Unmatched junction bases numbered 7, after V lost 5 bases and J lost 2 bases. CDR1 is SGHVS and CDR2 is FQNEAQ in the germline V gene. DNA for the CDR3: TGTGCCAGCAGCCCTCCAGGGACTACCACAGATACGCAGTATTTT. Amino acid sequence: CASSPPGTTTDTQYF.

The rearrangement links TRBV27 to TRBJ2-1; TRBD2 aligns across 12 bases. V shed 2 bases and J 8 bases; nucleotides not matched to a gene: 16. Germline CDR1 and CDR2: MNHEY and SMNVEV (reference sequence). The CDR3 sequence is 19 residues long. In DNA form, the CDR3 reads TGTGCCAGCAGTTTAACTCCTCTTCTAGCGGGAGGGCTAGGAGATGAGCAGTTCTTC. Protein sequence: CASSLTPLLAGGLGDEQFF.

The V gene is TRBV4-3, the J gene TRBJ2-2; no clear D gene. There are 18 residues in the CDR3. Trimming took 0 bases from V and 1 from J, leaving 15 bases between them. The germline V gene has CDR1 LGHNA and CDR2 YSLEER. The CDR3 protein is CASSQDRLGGRNTGELFF. The DNA of the CDR3 is TGCGCCAGCAGCCAAGATCGGCTCGGCGGAAGGAACACCGGGGAGCTGTTTTTT.

The chain joins TRBV28 to TRBJ2-3, with TRBD1 matching 11 bases. This CDR3 has 16 residues. Losses at the gene ends were 4 bases for V and 0 bases for J; bases not matched to a gene: 3. Germline V gives CDR1 MDHEN, CDR2 SYDVKM. The CDR3 bases are TGTGCCAGCAGTTGGACAGGGGGCCTTAGCACAGATACGCAGTATTTT. It codes for CASSWTGGLSTDTQYF.

In DNA form, the CDR3 reads TGCGCCAGCAGCCAGACAGGGGAAAACATTCAGTACTTC. It yields the protein CASSQTGENIQYF. J is TRBJ2-4 and V is TRBV4-1; 8 bases are shared with TRBD1. V lost 3 bases to trimming and J lost 5 bases; unmatched junction nucleotides: 0. CDR1 is MGHRA, CDR2 YSYEKL, per germline. The CDR3 covers 13 residues.

The chain joins TRBV7-9 to TRBJ2-7, with 8 bases that match TRBD2. V gave up 2 bases and J gave up 4 bases; unmatched junction bases: 13. This CDR3 spans 17 amino acids. CDR1 and CDR2 from the germline V gene are SEHNR and FQNEAQ (reference sequence). The CDR3 sequence is CASSLIGRAPMQYEQYF. In DNA form, the CDR3 reads TGTGCCAGCAGCTTAATCGGGAGGGCCCCAATGCAGTACGAGCAGTACTTC.

The rearrangement links TRBV11-2 to TRBJ1-3, with D perhaps TRBD1 (6 bases). The length of the CDR3 is 15 residues. Germline CDR1 and CDR2: SGHAT and FQNNGV. The V gene lost 3 bases and the J gene lost 9 bases, with 18 bases spanning the gap. CDR3 residues: CASSFDLTGTGTIYF. The DNA for the CDR3 is TGTGCCAGCAGCTTTGATTTGACAGGAACAGGCACCATATATTTT.

The chain links TRBV5-4 to TRBJ2-7, with TRBD2 matching 7 bases. CDR1 is SGHNT, CDR2 YYREEE, per germline (reference sequence). CDR3 length: 14 amino acids. V shed 4 bases and J 2 bases; nucleotides not matched to a gene: 6. Here the CDR3 reads CASSRGLDPYEQYF. Here the CDR3 DNA reads TGTGCCAGCAGCCGAGGACTAGACCCCTACGAGCAGTACTTC.

This chain uses TRBV7-9 with TRBJ2-5, with D possibly matching TRBD1 (6 bases). The germline V gene encodes CDR1 SEHNR and CDR2 FQNEAQ (reference sequence). V lost 4 bases to trimming and J lost 6 bases, with 15 bases between them. The CDR3 contains 14 residues. CDR3 loop: CASSSVTGPQTQYF. DNA for the CDR3: TGTGCCAGCAGCTCAGTGACAGGTCCGCAGACCCAGTACTTC.

V and J are TRBV27 and TRBJ2-7; 10 positions match TRBD2. The CDR3 loop spans 14 amino acids. Germline assignment: CDR1 MNHEY and CDR2 SMNVEV (reference sequence). V was pared by 3 bases and J by 7 bases, with 6 bases of the junction left unmatched. CDR3 sequence (DNA): TGTGCCAGCAGTTTTTCTAGCGGGAGTCGGGAGCAGTACTTC. Protein: CASSFSSGSREQYF.

The V call is TRBV2, the J call TRBJ2-7; 9 nucleotides match TRBD1. J lost 9 bases, V lost 2 bases, and 8 bases had no gene match. This CDR3 is built from 14 residues. CDR1 is SNHLY, CDR2 FYNNEI, per germline. The CDR3 nucleotides read TGTGCCAGCAGTGAAACGGGACAGGGAAGGGTGCAGTACTTC. It translates to CASSETGQGRVQYF.

This clone was counted many times. The gene calls are TRBV4-2 and TRBJ2-5, with 7 bases matching TRBD2. This CDR3 region has 15 residues. Looked up from germline, CDR1 is LGHNA and CDR2 is YNFKEQ. After removal of 0 bases from V and 1 base from J, the junction contained 2 bases not matched to a gene. Written as DNA, the CDR3 is TGTGCCAGCAGCCAAGAAGCGGGATTCCAAGAGACCCAGTACTTC. This translates into CASSQEAGFQETQYF.

This chain connects TRBV28 to TRBJ2-7; TRBD2 aligns across 10 bases. This CDR3 comprises 14 residues. Germline values: CDR1 MDHEN, CDR2 SYDVKM. V shed 5 bases, J shed 1 base, and the junction held 2 bases outside the gene matches. In DNA form, the CDR3 reads TGTGCCAGCAGTCTAGCGGGAGATTCCTACGAGCAGTACTTC. Its translation is CASSLAGDSYEQYF. Full variable domain (missing parts from reference TRBV28 and TRBJ2-7): DVKVTQSSRYLVKRTGEKVFLECVQDMDHENMFWYRQDPGLGLRLIYFSYDVKMKEKGDIPEGYSVSREKKERFSLILESASTNQTSMYLCASSLAGDSYEQYFGPGTRLTVT.

The rearrangement uses TRBV7-9 and TRBJ2-7, with D possibly matching TRBD1 (5 bases). In germline, CDR1 is SEHNR, CDR2 FQNEAQ (reference sequence). V was clipped by 5 bases and J by 1 base, with 15 bases between them. CDR3 size: 15 residues. DNA of the CDR3: TGTGCCAGCAGCGCCACAGCCTCAGGGTCCTACGAGCAGTACTTC. Its translation is CASSATASGSYEQYF.

V and J are TRBV19 and TRBJ1-4, with D uncertain. Germline V gene sequence: CDR1 LNHDA, CDR2 SQIVND (reference sequence). Trimming left V 3 bases short and J 7 bases short, with 9 bases between. This CDR3 region has 13 residues. CDR3 amino acids: CASSIRSTEKLFF. CDR3 nucleotide sequence: TGTGCCAGTAGTATTCGGTCAACTGAAAAACTGTTTTTT.

The chain combines TRBV28 with TRBJ2-7; 9 nucleotides match TRBD1. V lost 8 bases and J lost 3; bases outside the gene matches: 5. CDR1 is MDHEN and CDR2 is SYDVKM in the germline V gene. The length of the CDR3 is 13 residues. The CDR3 reads CASRDRGGYEQYF. CDR3 in DNA: TGTGCCAGCCGAGACAGGGGGGGCTACGAGCAGTACTTC.